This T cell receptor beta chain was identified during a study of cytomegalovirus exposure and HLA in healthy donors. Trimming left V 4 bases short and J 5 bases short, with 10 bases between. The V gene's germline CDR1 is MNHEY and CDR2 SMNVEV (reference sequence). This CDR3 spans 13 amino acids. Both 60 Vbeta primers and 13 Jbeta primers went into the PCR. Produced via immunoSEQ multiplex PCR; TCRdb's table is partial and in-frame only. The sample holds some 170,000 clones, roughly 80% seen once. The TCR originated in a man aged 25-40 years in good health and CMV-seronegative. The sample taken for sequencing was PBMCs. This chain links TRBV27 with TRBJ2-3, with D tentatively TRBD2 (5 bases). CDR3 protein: CASSSGKRDTQYF. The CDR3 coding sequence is TGTGCCAGCAGTTCGGGGAAAAGAGATACGCAGTATTTT.